The following is a T cell receptor beta chain sequence with its context. The target antigen is unknown. Sequencing used immunoSEQ multiplex PCR; TCRdb keeps in-frame clones, though not all of them. There are some 97,000 clones in the sample; 75% to 95% occur only once, and under 0.15% lies in the top ten. The CDR3 totals 14 residues. With 0 bases clipped from V and 3 bases from J, the junction kept 2 bases outside the gene matches. The germline V gene has CDR1 GTSNPN and CDR2 SVGIG (reference sequence). This specimen belongs to a study of siplizumab effects on memory and regulatory T cells. The study's findings and limits: The mapping of alloreactive clones to unstimulated subsets covered only a minor fraction of them. The diversity of naive T cells seemed greater than that of memory cells, and their alloresponse contribution seemed major.

The chain joins TRBV30 to TRBJ2-1; 7 bases are a match to TRBD1. Sequencing input: CD4+ T cells sorted from blood. This sequence originates from a human donor in good health. The CDR3 sequence: CAWSVRTGYNEQFF. The CDR3 coding sequence is TGTGCCTGGAGTGTAAGGACAGGCTACAATGAGCAGTTCTTC.